The rows below give T cell receptor beta chains drawn from one sample of a study of cytomegalovirus exposure and HLA in healthy donors. Produced via immunoSEQ multiplex PCR; TCRdb's table is partial and in-frame only. The sample carries approximately 250,000 clones, roughly 78% recorded once. Sequencing used PBMCs. All receptors derive from a boy between 10 and 17 years old in good health and CMV-seronegative. CDR3s include the opening cysteine and the closing phenylalanine or tryptophan. Fields, in order: clone size, J gene, D gene, V gene, CDR3 protein, CDR3 DNA. D genes are given only for firm matches. Not all rows give a size; the values are once, few, many and, for expanded clones, a class.

clone size: NA
J gene: TRBJ1-3
D gene: TRBD1
V gene: TRBV2
CDR3 protein: CASSGQGSGNTIYF
CDR3 DNA: TGTGCCAGCAGTGGACAGGGTTCTGGAAACACCATATATTTT

clone size: NA
J gene: TRBJ2-3
D gene: TRBD2
V gene: TRBV7-9
CDR3 protein: CASSPFALWGRGTDTQYF
CDR3 DNA: TGTGCCAGCAGCCCCTTCGCGCTCTGGGGGAGGGGCACAGATACGCAGTATTTT

clone size: NA
J gene: TRBJ2-5
D gene: NA
V gene: TRBV11-3
CDR3 protein: CASSLDLAKETQYF
CDR3 DNA: TGTGCCAGCAGCTTAGATCTAGCGAAAGAGACCCAGTACTTC

clone size: NA
J gene: TRBJ1-2
D gene: TRBD1
V gene: TRBV5-1
CDR3 protein: CASSLGDREYGYTF
CDR3 DNA: TGCGCCAGCAGCTTGGGCGACAGGGAGTATGGCTACACCTTC

clone size: NA
J gene: TRBJ1-5
D gene: NA
V gene: TRBV2
CDR3 protein: CASSDGRDHQPQHF
CDR3 DNA: TGTGCCAGCAGTGACGGGCGGGACCATCAGCCCCAGCATTTT

clone size: NA
J gene: TRBJ2-7
D gene: NA
V gene: TRBV6-5
CDR3 protein: CASSSLAYEQYF
CDR3 DNA: TGTGCCAGCAGTTCTCTCGCCTACGAGCAGTACTTC

clone size: NA
J gene: TRBJ1-4
D gene: TRBD1
V gene: TRBV7-2
CDR3 protein: CASSRDRGEEKLFF
CDR3 DNA: TGTGCCAGCAGCAGGGACAGGGGAGAGGAAAAACTGTTTTTT

clone size: NA
J gene: TRBJ2-3
D gene: TRBD2
V gene: TRBV2
CDR3 protein: CASTKDRWTSGGARIADTQYF
CDR3 DNA: TGTGCCAGCACAAAGGACCGTTGGACTAGCGGGGGGGCCCGGATTGCGGATACGCAGTATTTT

clone size: NA
J gene: TRBJ2-3
D gene: NA
V gene: TRBV7-8
CDR3 protein: CASSFIPGADTQYF
CDR3 DNA: TGTGCCAGCAGCTTCATTCCGGGGGCAGATACGCAGTATTTT

clone size: NA
J gene: TRBJ1-1
D gene: TRBD1
V gene: TRBV18
CDR3 protein: CASSPNQGVRTEAFF
CDR3 DNA: TGTGCCAGCTCACCGAATCAGGGGGTACGCACTGAAGCTTTCTTT

clone size: once
J gene: TRBJ1-2
D gene: NA
V gene: TRBV6-1
CDR3 protein: CASSFGSQTPYGYTF
CDR3 DNA: TGTGCCAGCAGTTTCGGGTCCCAGACTCCATATGGCTACACCTTC

clone size: NA
J gene: TRBJ2-3
D gene: NA
V gene: TRBV10-3
CDR3 protein: CAISGSDTQYF
CDR3 DNA: TGTGCCATCTCGGGGTCGGATACGCAGTATTTT

clone size: NA
J gene: TRBJ2-3
D gene: TRBD1
V gene: TRBV7-2
CDR3 protein: CASGTAFTDTQYF
CDR3 DNA: TGTGCCAGTGGGACAGCATTCACAGATACGCAGTATTTT

clone size: few
J gene: TRBJ1-2
D gene: NA
V gene: TRBV15
CDR3 protein: CATSRGSGYTF
CDR3 DNA: TGTGCCACCAGCAGAGGGAGCGGCTACACCTTC

clone size: NA
J gene: TRBJ2-2
D gene: NA
V gene: TRBV19
CDR3 protein: CASSGRNTGELFF
CDR3 DNA: TGTGCCAGTAGTGGCCGAAACACCGGGGAGCTGTTTTTT

clone size: NA
J gene: TRBJ1-2
D gene: NA
V gene: TRBV10-2
CDR3 protein: CASSESRSYGYTF
CDR3 DNA: TGCGCCAGCAGTGAGTCGAGGTCCTATGGCTACACCTTC

clone size: NA
J gene: TRBJ2-1
D gene: TRBD2
V gene: TRBV11-2
CDR3 protein: CASGRPLAGSYNEQFF
CDR3 DNA: TGTGCCAGCGGCCGTCCACTAGCGGGGTCCTACAATGAGCAGTTCTTC

clone size: NA
J gene: TRBJ2-7
D gene: NA
V gene: TRBV10-1
CDR3 protein: CASSDFGGSYEQYF
CDR3 DNA: TGCGCCAGCAGTGATTTTGGCGGCTCCTACGAGCAGTACTTC

clone size: NA
J gene: TRBJ1-4
D gene: TRBD1
V gene: TRBV6-6
CDR3 protein: CASSAQGATNEKLFF
CDR3 DNA: TGTGCCAGCAGTGCCCAGGGGGCAACTAATGAAAAACTGTTTTTT

clone size: NA
J gene: TRBJ2-1
D gene: TRBD2
V gene: TRBV10-3
CDR3 protein: CAISEISGSRDEQFF
CDR3 DNA: TGTGCCATCAGTGAGATAAGCGGGAGTCGGGATGAGCAGTTCTTC

clone size: NA
J gene: TRBJ2-2
D gene: TRBD2
V gene: TRBV9
CDR3 protein: CASSAVTSGATGELFF
CDR3 DNA: TGTGCCAGCAGCGCCGTGACTAGCGGGGCCACCGGGGAGCTGTTTTTT

clone size: once
J gene: TRBJ1-1
D gene: TRBD1
V gene: TRBV29-1
CDR3 protein: CSVNLQGAWRTEAFF
CDR3 DNA: TGCAGCGTTAACCTCCAGGGGGCTTGGAGAACTGAAGCTTTCTTT

clone size: NA
J gene: TRBJ1-3
D gene: TRBD1
V gene: TRBV5-4
CDR3 protein: CASSAQGQGAGNTIYF
CDR3 DNA: TGTGCCAGCAGCGCTCAGGGGCAGGGGGCTGGAAACACCATATATTTT

clone size: few
J gene: TRBJ2-2
D gene: TRBD2
V gene: TRBV14
CDR3 protein: CASSQPPRPSGRNTGELFF
CDR3 DNA: TGTGCCAGCAGCCAACCCCCCCGGCCTAGCGGGAGGAACACCGGGGAGCTGTTTTTT

clone size: few
J gene: TRBJ2-7
D gene: TRBD2
V gene: TRBV11-2
CDR3 protein: CASSSEGLAGWGDEQYF
CDR3 DNA: TGTGCCAGCAGCTCGGAGGGACTAGCGGGATGGGGGGACGAGCAGTACTTC

clone size: NA
J gene: TRBJ1-4
D gene: NA
V gene: TRBV4-1
CDR3 protein: CASSLLRGRNLFF
CDR3 DNA: TGCGCCAGCAGCCTCCTTCGGGGGAGGAACCTGTTTTTT

clone size: NA
J gene: TRBJ2-2
D gene: NA
V gene: TRBV7-6
CDR3 protein: CASSPSTATAYTGELFF
CDR3 DNA: TGTGCCAGCAGCCCCTCGACGGCGACAGCCTACACCGGGGAGCTGTTTTTT

clone size: NA
J gene: TRBJ1-1
D gene: NA
V gene: TRBV30
CDR3 protein: CAWGADRGEAFF
CDR3 DNA: TGTGCCTGGGGAGCGGACCGGGGTGAAGCTTTCTTT

clone size: NA
J gene: TRBJ1-1
D gene: NA
V gene: TRBV7-9
CDR3 protein: CASSFSGLTEAFF
CDR3 DNA: TGTGCCAGCAGCTTTTCTGGCCTCACTGAAGCTTTCTTT

clone size: NA
J gene: TRBJ2-1
D gene: TRBD1
V gene: TRBV27
CDR3 protein: CATAPGTVYYEQFF
CDR3 DNA: TGTGCCACCGCCCCCGGGACAGTTTATTATGAGCAGTTCTTC

clone size: few
J gene: TRBJ2-7
D gene: TRBD1
V gene: TRBV2
CDR3 protein: CASSELTGGLYEQYF
CDR3 DNA: TGTGCCAGCAGTGAGCTGACAGGGGGCCTCTACGAGCAGTACTTC

clone size: NA
J gene: TRBJ2-7
D gene: NA
V gene: TRBV14
CDR3 protein: CASSHGVEQYF
CDR3 DNA: TGTGCCAGCAGCCACGGGGTCGAGCAGTACTTC

clone size: once
J gene: TRBJ2-1
D gene: TRBD1
V gene: TRBV6-1
CDR3 protein: CASSPTWTGLNEQFF
CDR3 DNA: TGTGCCAGCAGTCCGACCTGGACAGGGCTCAATGAGCAGTTCTTC

clone size: NA
J gene: TRBJ1-1
D gene: NA
V gene: TRBV18
CDR3 protein: CASSSPLMNTEAFF
CDR3 DNA: TGTGCCAGCTCATCCCCTCTTATGAACACTGAAGCTTTCTTT

clone size: NA
J gene: TRBJ2-3
D gene: TRBD2
V gene: TRBV25-1
CDR3 protein: CASSDPTSGRADTQYF
CDR3 DNA: TGTGCCAGCAGTGATCCGACTAGCGGGAGGGCGGATACGCAGTATTTT

clone size: NA
J gene: TRBJ2-7
D gene: NA
V gene: TRBV7-7
CDR3 protein: CASSLGRADEQYF
CDR3 DNA: TGTGCCAGCAGCTTGGGCAGGGCGGACGAGCAGTACTTC

clone size: NA
J gene: TRBJ2-7
D gene: TRBD1
V gene: TRBV5-1
CDR3 protein: CASSTGTGSYEQYF
CDR3 DNA: TGCGCCAGCAGCACCGGGACAGGGTCCTACGAGCAGTACTTC

clone size: NA
J gene: TRBJ1-1
D gene: TRBD1
V gene: TRBV19
CDR3 protein: CASSISDRGVTEAFF
CDR3 DNA: TGTGCCAGTAGTATCAGCGACAGGGGAGTGACTGAAGCTTTCTTT

clone size: NA
J gene: TRBJ2-2
D gene: NA
V gene: TRBV11-2
CDR3 protein: CALTRTLNTGELFF
CDR3 DNA: TGTGCGCTCACCCGGACACTTAACACCGGGGAGCTGTTTTTT

clone size: NA
J gene: TRBJ1-1
D gene: NA
V gene: TRBV2
CDR3 protein: CASTTPRGAFF
CDR3 DNA: TGTGCCAGCACCACGCCTAGGGGGGCTTTCTTT

clone size: NA
J gene: TRBJ2-7
D gene: NA
V gene: TRBV7-9
CDR3 protein: CASSLRHREVHEQYF
CDR3 DNA: TGTGCCAGCAGCCTAAGACACAGGGAAGTCCACGAGCAGTACTTC

clone size: once
J gene: TRBJ2-5
D gene: TRBD1
V gene: TRBV5-6
CDR3 protein: CASSVTGQETQYF
CDR3 DNA: TGTGCCAGCAGCGTGACAGGGCAAGAGACCCAGTACTTC

clone size: NA
J gene: TRBJ2-1
D gene: TRBD2
V gene: TRBV7-3
CDR3 protein: CASSFSGTYNEQFF
CDR3 DNA: TGTGCCAGCAGCTTTAGCGGGACGTACAATGAGCAGTTCTTC

clone size: NA
J gene: TRBJ1-2
D gene: NA
V gene: TRBV27
CDR3 protein: CASSFAGSNYGYTF
CDR3 DNA: TGTGCCAGCAGTTTCGCAGGTTCTAACTATGGCTACACCTTC

clone size: NA
J gene: TRBJ2-7
D gene: TRBD1
V gene: TRBV11-2
CDR3 protein: CASTRGSTGEQYF
CDR3 DNA: TGTGCCAGCACCAGGGGGAGCACCGGCGAGCAGTACTTC

clone size: NA
J gene: TRBJ2-1
D gene: TRBD2
V gene: TRBV7-7
CDR3 protein: CASSLESGSRSEQFF
CDR3 DNA: TGTGCCAGCAGCTTAGAAAGCGGGAGTAGAAGTGAGCAGTTCTTC